This T cell receptor beta chain was recovered during a study of PD-L1 blockade in urothelial cancer (TCRdb year 2017). General notes on the study: Every patient began therapy in the mid-2010s and was given atezolizumab 1,200 mg intravenously every 3 weeks. Patients had an ECOG performance status of 0 or 1 and had received between 0 and 3 prior chemotherapy regimens. Pretreatment blood TCR-seq was available for around 29 patients, at least one posttreatment blood collection was obtained for some 24 patients, and tumor TCR-seq was available for some 24 patients. About 85% of the 29 patients were males with bladder-origin urothelial cancer, and about 65% of the 29 reported a prior smoking history. Durable clinical benefit was achieved by nine patients but not by the remaining 20. A median of about 1,500 T cells and roughly 1,000 unique TCRs was obtained from tumor samples, and a median clonality of 0.096 and a median T cell proportion of 0.097 to 0.1 were observed. Five patients were left out of tumor TCR analyses because tumors from two patients failed quality control and three patients had no tumor available. Somatic, immune and clinical correlates of response to PD-L1 blockade with atezolizumab in urothelial cancer were the focus of an exploratory multi-omic analysis. Pretreatment tumor samples, along with matched peripheral blood collected serially before and after atezolizumab treatment, underwent TCR sequencing. In the same patients, pretreatment tumors underwent whole exome sequencing and RNA sequencing in addition to TCR sequencing. Durable clinical benefit was defined as progression-free survival longer than 6 months, and TCR features were also tested against progression-free and overall survival. Results and caveats for the whole study, not just this receptor: Tumor samples were FFPE, not collected immediately before treatment, and only one sample per patient was used, possibly missing heterogeneity. Because of the small sample size (n ≈ 28) and the many exploratory analyses performed, the results are intended to be regarded as hypothesis-generating. A higher proportion of tumor-infiltrating T lymphocytes was found in patients with durable benefit (n ≈ 23, Mann-Whitney p = 0.047). At 3 weeks after the start of treatment, tumor-associated TCR clones in peripheral blood had expanded more in patients with durable benefit (n ≈ 23, p = 0.022).

The time point tag for this specimen amounts to: pretreatment tumor sample. A cohort of about 31 patients with locally advanced or metastatic urothelial carcinoma, treated at Memorial Sloan Kettering on a trial protocol, was included. All tumor tissue used for sequencing was obtained prior to atezolizumab dosing. The Qiagen DNeasy Blood extraction kit was used to purify genomic DNA from total PBMCs and tumor samples. From cysteine to phenylalanine, the CDR3 is 16 amino acids long. The entry retains the CDR3 DNA only, 48 bases that are in frame from base 1. Trimming removed 1 base from V and 12 bases from J; the gene matches leave 10 bases unexplained. Sequences LNHNV (CDR1) and YYDKDF (CDR2) are obtained from the germline V gene (reference sequence). About this clone itself: The antigen it recognizes is unknown. No base quality values were provided; no much bigger clone lies one nucleotide off.

Synthetic TCR analog templates were spiked into each PCR so that absolute template abundance could be estimated from read counts. For FFPE tumors, housekeeping genes were amplified and quantified to estimate usable DNA and compute T cell fraction. TCRbeta CDR3 regions were amplified from genomic DNA with bias-controlled V and J gene primers using the immunoSEQ assay. Sequencing of rearranged TCRbeta segments was done at approximately 20X coverage. The original pipeline was this. Sequencing errors were corrected by clustering and CDR3s were annotated against IMGT to assign V, D and J genes. Downstream analyses used only productive TCRbeta rearrangements, leaving out any out-of-frame or stop-codon sequences. Clonality was calculated as one minus the Shannon entropy normalized by the log of the number of unique productive sequences. Fisher's exact test with Benjamini-Hochberg correction, at a threshold of adjusted p below 0.01, was used to find clones that differed between time points or between blood and tumor. TCRdb carries this immuneACCESS record with in-frame sequences only. Its versions omit some clonotypes, under half of them owing to an unresolved V gene in the studies checked, with the rest unexplained. That table is the source of V, J and clone size, and D and trimming were worked out from the DNA. The sample table contains roughly 800 clones; only one count was recorded for approximately 35% of them. In total, the top ten clones hold around 11% of the sample.

Here the sequenced sample was tumor tissue, taken before atezolizumab (anti-PD-L1) treatment. This receptor was obtained from a man aged 50 to 60 with urothelial cancer. The chain joins TRBV15 to TRBJ1-6; TRBD1 aligns with 9 central bases. CDR3 reads: CATSRVGTGPLGPLHF. The nucleotides are TGTGCCACCAGCAGAGTTGGGACAGGGCCTTTAGGACCCCTCCACTTT.